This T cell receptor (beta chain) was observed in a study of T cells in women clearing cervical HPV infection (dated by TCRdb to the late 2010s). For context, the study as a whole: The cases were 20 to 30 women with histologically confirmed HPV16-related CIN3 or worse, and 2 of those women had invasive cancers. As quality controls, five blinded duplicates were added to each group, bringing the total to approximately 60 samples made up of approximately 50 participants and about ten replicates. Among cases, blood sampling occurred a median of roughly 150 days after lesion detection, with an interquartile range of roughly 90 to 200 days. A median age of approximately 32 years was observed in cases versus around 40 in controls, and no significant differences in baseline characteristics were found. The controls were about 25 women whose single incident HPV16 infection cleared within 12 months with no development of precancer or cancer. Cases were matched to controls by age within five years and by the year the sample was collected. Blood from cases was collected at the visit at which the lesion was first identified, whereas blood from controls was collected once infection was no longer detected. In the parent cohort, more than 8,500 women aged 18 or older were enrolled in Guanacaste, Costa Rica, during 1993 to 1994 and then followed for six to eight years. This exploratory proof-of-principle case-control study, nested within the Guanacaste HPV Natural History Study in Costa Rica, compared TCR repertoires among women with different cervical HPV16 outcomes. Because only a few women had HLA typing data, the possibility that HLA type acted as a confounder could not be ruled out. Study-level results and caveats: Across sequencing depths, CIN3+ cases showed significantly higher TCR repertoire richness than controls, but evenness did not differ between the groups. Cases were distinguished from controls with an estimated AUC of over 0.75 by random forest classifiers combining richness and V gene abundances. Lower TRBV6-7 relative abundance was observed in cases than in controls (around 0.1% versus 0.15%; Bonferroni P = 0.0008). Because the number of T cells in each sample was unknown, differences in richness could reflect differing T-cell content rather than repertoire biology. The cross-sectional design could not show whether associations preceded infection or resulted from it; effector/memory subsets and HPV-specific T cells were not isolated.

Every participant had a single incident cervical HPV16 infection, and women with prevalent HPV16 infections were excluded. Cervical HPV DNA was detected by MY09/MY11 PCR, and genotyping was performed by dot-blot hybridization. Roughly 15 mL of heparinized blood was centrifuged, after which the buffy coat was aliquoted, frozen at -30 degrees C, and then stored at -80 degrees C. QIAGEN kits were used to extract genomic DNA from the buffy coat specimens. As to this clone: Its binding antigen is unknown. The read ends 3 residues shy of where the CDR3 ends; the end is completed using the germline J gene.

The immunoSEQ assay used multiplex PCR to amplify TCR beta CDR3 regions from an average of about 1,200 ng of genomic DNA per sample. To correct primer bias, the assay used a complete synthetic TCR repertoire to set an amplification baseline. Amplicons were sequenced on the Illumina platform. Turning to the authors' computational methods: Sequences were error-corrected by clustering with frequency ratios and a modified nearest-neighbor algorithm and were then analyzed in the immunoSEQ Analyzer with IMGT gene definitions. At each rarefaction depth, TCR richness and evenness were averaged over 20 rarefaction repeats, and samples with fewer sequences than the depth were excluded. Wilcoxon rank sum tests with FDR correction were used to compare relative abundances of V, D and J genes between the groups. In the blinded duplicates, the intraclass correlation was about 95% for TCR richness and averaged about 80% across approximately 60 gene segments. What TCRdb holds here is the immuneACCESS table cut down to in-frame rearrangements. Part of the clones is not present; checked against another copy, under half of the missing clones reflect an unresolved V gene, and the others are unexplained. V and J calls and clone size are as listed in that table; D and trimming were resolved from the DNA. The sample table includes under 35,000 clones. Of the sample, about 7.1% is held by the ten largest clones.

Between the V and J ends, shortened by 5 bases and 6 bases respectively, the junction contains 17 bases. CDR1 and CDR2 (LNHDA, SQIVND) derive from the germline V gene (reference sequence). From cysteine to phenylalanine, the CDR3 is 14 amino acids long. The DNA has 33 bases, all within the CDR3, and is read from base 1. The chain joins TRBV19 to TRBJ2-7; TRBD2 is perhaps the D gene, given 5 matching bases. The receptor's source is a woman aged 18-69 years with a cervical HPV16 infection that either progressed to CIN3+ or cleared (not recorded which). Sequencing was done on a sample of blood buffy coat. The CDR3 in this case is CASSGRVHGGEQYF. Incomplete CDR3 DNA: TGTGCCAGTAGTGGGCGGGTACACGGCGGCGAG. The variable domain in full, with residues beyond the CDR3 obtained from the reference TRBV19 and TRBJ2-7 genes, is DGGITQSPKYLFRKEGQNVTLSCEQNLNHDAMYWYRQDPGQGLRLIYYSQIVNDFQKGDIAEGYSVSREKKESFPLTVTSAQKNPTAFYLCASSGRVHGGEQYFGPGTRLTVT.